The TCR beta chain under discussion was sequenced for a study of radiation and T cells in renal cell carcinoma. Across the study: Nephrectomy followed 15 Gy stereotactic body radiation by 4 weeks.

The method was immunoSEQ multiplex PCR; TCRdb's version includes in-frame clones alone and lacks a portion of them. The profile shows 85,000 to 100,000 clones, about 86% of them singletons. The time point here: baseline pretreatment blood. The treatment denotes: 15 Gy SBRT to primary tumor, nephrectomy 4 weeks later. The tumor was a clear cell renal cell carcinoma. V shed 4 bases and J shed 5 bases, with 11 bases lying between them. The CDR3 is 13 residues long. CDR1 is SEHNR and CDR2 is FQNEAQ in the germline V gene (reference sequence). The table lists this clone with a few counts. What it recognizes is unknown. The study's findings and limits: From baseline, blood top tumor clonotypes peaked at 2 weeks post-radiation.

This receptor was obtained from a man aged 45-60 years with renal cell carcinoma. The rearrangement uses TRBV7-9 and TRBJ1-1; no reliable D call. Specimen: blood, collected from a patient whose treatment included radiotherapy and nephrectomy. The CDR3 protein is CASSSTVGTEAFF. The CDR3 DNA follows: TGTGCCAGCAGCTCGACCGTGGGGACTGAAGCTTTCTTT.